The source of this T cell receptor beta chain is a study of beta chain features in type 1 diabetes. Study at large: What patients shared with healthy donors was a similar profile of age, gender and cell yields.

Study outcomes and limitations: Still unanswered here is whether HLA type influences TCRB rearrangement. In all four CD4+ subsets, TCRB CDR3 length was significantly, moderately reduced in type 1 diabetes. The study found that naive, central memory and Treg TCRB repertoires appeared more similar in patients than in healthy donors.

Trimming took 3 bases from V and 7 from J, leaving 10 bases between them. The CDR3 is made up of 12 amino acids. CDR1 and CDR2 (germline): SGHDN, FVKESK. About this clone itself: Antigen: not known.

The investigators reverse transcribed all of the isolated RNA, so they sequenced expressed TCRB transcripts. Profiled with immunoSEQ multiplex PCR; TCRdb holds only in-frame clones, not every one. The sample shows almost 250,000 clones, roughly 14% of them seen only once. The specimen sequenced was naive CD4+ T cells from blood. V usage is TRBV14 and J usage is TRBJ2-7; D ambiguous. The source of this sequence is a woman aged 40-49 years in good health. This CDR3 reads CASSHGAVEQYF. In DNA form, the CDR3 reads TGTGCCAGCAGCCACGGAGCAGTTGAGCAGTACTTC.